The subject of this entry is one T cell receptor (beta chain). The method was immunoSEQ multiplex PCR; TCRdb's version includes in-frame clones alone and lacks a portion of them. The table includes nearly 70,000 clones, 93% detected once. The germline gives CDR1 DFQATT, CDR2 SNEGSKA (reference sequence). V shed 3 bases, J shed 0 bases, and the junction held 6 bases outside the gene matches. This CDR3 contains 16 residues. The V and J genes are TRBV20-1 and TRBJ2-1, with 9 bases identical to TRBD2. The sample was PBMCs. This receptor was taken from a man aged 35 to 55 with rheumatoid arthritis. The CDR3 reads CSASTLAGPSYNEQFF. For the CDR3, the DNA is TGCAGTGCTAGTACACTAGCGGGCCCCTCCTACAATGAGCAGTTCTTC.